One TCR beta chain is described in this entry. The second PCR ran roughly 6 to 12 cycles with a sample-barcoded 5' primer and J-beta primers. A tag from a template-switch adaptor with 12 random nucleotides marked each cDNA molecule. TCRdb fed the 5' RACE reads into MiXCR, producing one record per CDR3 protein. In the table there are some 920,000 distinct CDR3 sequences, roughly 51% of which are singletons. The data were taken from a study of blood T cells in healthy people across ages. The CDR3 is 15 amino acids. V shed 3 bases and J 2 bases; nucleotides not matched to a gene: 6. The TCR was taken from a woman aged 55-75 years in good health. This chain connects TRBV12-3 or TRBV12-4 to TRBJ2-7, with 8 bases that match TRBD2. Input material: blood. The CDR3 DNA sequence: TGTGCCAGCAGTTTTAACGGGAGGGTTACCTACGAGCAGTACTTC. Amino acids: CASSFNGRVTYEQYF.